This T cell receptor beta chain was retrieved from a study of regulatory T cells in long-lasting Graves disease. Regarding the study as a whole: Public clonotype sharing was higher in persistent than newly diagnosed patients.

The CDR3 spans 16 residues. The ends lost 3 bases at V and 1 base at J; junction bases unmatched: 8. Per germline, CDR1 SGHAT and CDR2 FQNNGV. On this clonotype: What it binds is not known.

The time point is: persistent/refractory GD, antithyroid drugs over 5 years with positive TRAb. Generation of the TCR library employed RNA extracted from PBMCs. Libraries of TCR beta came from iRepertoire HTBI primers plus Arm-PCR of CDR3 regions. One entry per CDR3 protein, called by TCRdb with MiXCR from the multiplex PCR reads. The repertoire includes roughly 400,000 distinct CDR3 sequences, roughly 20% of them detected once, and under 25% sits in the top ten. The V gene is TRBV11-2, the J gene TRBJ2-5; 7 positions agree with TRBD2. The receptor comes from a female donor with Graves disease. The starting material was peripheral blood mononuclear cells (PBMCs), obtained when the disease was refractory, from a patient treated with antithyroid drugs. CDR3 in DNA: TGTGCCAGCAGCTTTGGGCGGGGGAAAACCCAAGAGACCCAGTACTTC. Translated, it gives CASSFGRGKTQETQYF.